Listed below are T cell receptor beta chains from one sample, sequenced in a study of OX40 agonist ivuxolimab in advanced cancers. This table comes from immunoSEQ multiplex PCR, and its TCRdb copy is limited to in-frame clones, with some not included. This table has around 80,000 clones, over 80% appearing once. This specimen consisted of CD4+ or CD8+ T cells sorted from blood, obtained in a trial of the OX40 agonist ivuxolimab. The origin of the receptors is an adult with an advanced solid tumor such as melanoma, head and neck, liver or kidney cancer. Both conserved end residues are part of each CDR3. A D gene is named only where the DNA matches it firmly. Clone size, where shown, is once, few, many, or a class for clones that have expanded.

TRBJ2-3 | TRBV19 | . | . | TGTGCCAGTACCCAGGGGAGGAGCACAGATACGCAGTATTTT | CASTQGRSTDTQYF
TRBJ2-5 | TRBV6-5 | . | . | TGTGCCAGCACCCCACGAAGGCAGGTAGAGACCCAGTACTTC | CASTPRRQVETQYF
TRBJ1-2 | TRBV5-4 | . | once | TGTGCCAGCAGCTTGGTGCAGCAAGATGGCTACACCTTC | CASSLVQQDGYTF
TRBJ2-7 | TRBV27 | . | . | TGTGCCAGCAGCCCCGGGACATATCCCTACGAGCAGTACTTC | CASSPGTYPYEQYF
TRBJ1-1 | TRBV29-1 | TRBD1 | . | TGCAGCGTTGAGGAGGGGGCGAGAACTGAAGCTTTCTTT | CSVEEGARTEAFF
TRBJ1-3 | TRBV19 | . | . | TGTGCCAGTACCCTCAGGGGTTCTGGAAACACCATATATTTT | CASTLRGSGNTIYF
TRBJ2-1 | TRBV27 | TRBD2 | . | TGTGCCAGCAGTTCCAGGACTAGCGGGAGTTCCTACAATGAGCAGTTCTTC | CASSSRTSGSSYNEQFF
TRBJ2-5 | TRBV12-5 | . | . | TGTGCTAGTGGTTTGAGCCCCCGGGACTCTCAAGAGACCCAGTACTTC | CASGLSPRDSQETQYF
TRBJ2-2 | TRBV7-9 | . | . | TGTGCCAGCAGCTCCGACGGGGCGAACACCGGGGAGCTGTTTTTT | CASSSDGANTGELFF
TRBJ2-3 | TRBV30 | . | . | TGTGCCTGGACGCGGGGACTCAACACAGATACGCAGTATTTT | CAWTRGLNTDTQYF
TRBJ2-5 | TRBV29-1 | . | . | TGCAGCGTTGGCAGAGGGGAAGAGACCCAGTACTTC | CSVGRGEETQYF
TRBJ2-3 | TRBV4-2 | . | . | TGTGCCAGCAGCCAAGCAGGATTTACGCAGTATTTT | CASSQAGFTQYF
TRBJ1-2 | TRBV28 | . | . | TGTGCCACAGTTCAGCCGGGGTATGGCTACACCTTC | CATVQPGYGYTF